The TCR beta chain under discussion was sequenced for a study of blood T cell repertoires in COVID-19. As for the study in general: Spain, Italy and the United States supplied samples that represented acute and convalescent COVID-19.

The CDR3 loop spans 15 amino acids. CDR1 and CDR2 (germline): SNHLY, FYNNEI. V was pared by 7 bases and J by 2 bases, with 8 bases of the junction left unmatched. Per the study methods: Amplifying reference gene primers gave estimates of nucleated cell counts. Generated by immunoSEQ multiplex PCR, the TCRdb table keeps only in-frame clones and is missing some. V and J calls and clone size are those listed in that table; D and trimming were worked out from the DNA. Among approximately 200,000 clones listed, about nine tenths were seen once. V is TRBV2 and J is TRBJ1-5, with 7 nucleotides matching TRBD1. The origin of this receptor is a man in his 70s with acute or convalescent COVID-19. Sequenced: peripheral blood. CDR3 region: CASILEGAGNQPQHF. CDR3 DNA sequence: TGTGCCAGCATCCTAGAGGGGGCGGGCAATCAGCCCCAGCATTTT.